This T cell receptor beta chain was obtained from a study of blood T cell repertoires in COVID-19. Study-level information: COVID-19 samples collected from the United States, Italy and Spain covered acute and convalescent phases. The analysed material was cDNA or gDNA that came from T cells, B-cell-depleted T cells, or PBMCs.

Authors' data handling: Quantification of nucleated cells was approximated via reference gene primer amplification. Clones were sequenced by immunoSEQ multiplex PCR, and TCRdb holds only the in-frame ones, with some missing. V and J calls plus clone size are reproduced from that table; the DNA served to infer D and trimming. This table holds around 180,000 clones, 84% found once. The CDR3 sequence is 16 residues long. The germline CDR1 and CDR2 sequences are PRHDT and FYEKMQ (reference sequence). V trimming: 5 bases; J trimming: 1 base; junction bases outside the gene matches: 7. V gene TRBV13 combines with J gene TRBJ2-3, with TRBD2 matching 9 bases. The sample consisted of peripheral blood. This receptor was obtained from a human donor in a cohort sampled during active COVID-19. CDR3 amino acids: CASSPGSSGGTDTQYF. Here the CDR3 DNA reads TGTGCCAGCAGCCCTGGGTCTAGCGGGGGCACAGATACGCAGTATTTT.